What follows are 30 T cell receptor beta chains derived from one specimen sequenced in a study of cytomegalovirus exposure and HLA in healthy donors. Data came from immunoSEQ multiplex PCR; TCRdb stores just in-frame clones and leaves some out. The table includes 160,000 or so clones, 88% detected once. Sequencing used PBMCs. These receptors all stem from a man between 18 and 35 years old in good health and CMV-seronegative.

The chain has TRBV28 and TRBJ1-2; TRBD1 agrees at 7 bases. V gave up 5 bases and J gave up 0 bases; unmatched junction bases: 6. CDR1 is MDHEN, CDR2 SYDVKM, per germline. CDR3 length equals 15 residues. Here the CDR3 reads CASSRQGSPNYGYTF. The DNA for the CDR3 is TGTGCCAGCAGTCGACAGGGCTCCCCTAACTATGGCTACACCTTC.

This rearrangement joins TRBV5-5 to TRBJ2-1; no clear D. Trimming shortened V by 1 base and J by 0 bases, and 11 bases separated the two germline ends. CDR3 length: 16 residues. Per germline, CDR1 SGHKS and CDR2 YYEKEE (reference sequence). The CDR3 DNA is TGTGCCAGCAGCTTGAGCCTATCGAGCTCCTACAATGAGCAGTTCTTC. As protein: CASSLSLSSSYNEQFF.

This chain uses TRBV6-5 with TRBJ1-1; D not certain. From germline, CDR1 is MNHEY and CDR2 SVGAGI. The V gene lost 2 bases and the J gene lost 3 bases, with 7 bases spanning the gap. The CDR3 is 13 amino acids. The CDR3 DNA reads TGTGCCAGCAGTTACGGCCCTGACACTGAAGCTTTCTTT. It is translated as CASSYGPDTEAFF.

This clone was detected many times. The CDR3 reads CASSLDRTGYMNGYTF. The CDR3 nucleotides read TGCGCCAGCAGCTTGGATCGGACAGGGTACATGAATGGCTACACCTTC. The rearrangement joins TRBV5-1 to TRBJ1-2; 8 positions match TRBD1. Germline trimming cut 0 bases from V and 6 bases from J; bases unmatched to any gene: 10. The CDR3 length is 16 residues. The germline V gene encodes CDR1 SGHRS and CDR2 YFSETQ. The full variable domain, with the rest looked up from reference TRBV5-1 and TRBJ1-2, is KAGVTQTPRYLIKTRGQQVTLSCSPISGHRSVSWYQQTPGQGLQFLFEYFSETQRNKGNFPGRFSGRQFSNSRSEMNVSTLELGDSALYLCASSLDRTGYMNGYTFGSGTRLTVV.

The chain joins TRBV28 to TRBJ1-2; possibly TRBD1 for D (5 bases). V lost 2 bases and J 8 bases, leaving 18 bases between the germline ends. The length of the CDR3 is 15 residues. Per the germline V gene, CDR1 is MDHEN and CDR2 is SYDVKM. This chain's CDR3 is CASSLGDFRLMGYTF. The CDR3 region has the DNA TGTGCCAGCAGTTTAGGGGACTTTAGGCTTATGGGCTACACCTTC.

Details on this clone: The junction departs from germline at one end; a sequencing error may be responsible. V gene TRBV6-5 combines with J gene TRBJ2-3, with a tentative D call TRBD2 (5 bases). The CDR3 is 14 amino acids. Germline V gene sequence: CDR1 MNHEY, CDR2 SVGAGI. In DNA form, the CDR3 reads TGTGCCAGCACTTACTCACTAGTGACAGATACGCAGTATTTT. It encodes CASTYSLVTDTQYF.

This clone was observed a few times. This rearrangement joins TRBV18 to TRBJ2-2; no firm D call. The CDR3 runs to 14 residues. The V gene lost 6 bases and the J gene lost 4 bases, with 12 bases spanning the gap. Germline V gene sequence: CDR1 KGHSH, CDR2 LQKENI. The CDR3 reads CASSLLSTTGELFF. The CDR3 nucleotides read TGTGCCAGCTCGCTCCTCAGTACCACCGGGGAGCTGTTTTTT. The variable domain in full, with the rest retrieved from reference TRBV18 and TRBJ2-2, is NAGVMQNPRHLVRRRGQEARLRCSPMKGHSHVYWYRQLPEEGLKFMVYLQKENIIDESGMPKERFSAEFPKEGPSILRIQQVVRGDSAAYFCASSLLSTTGELFFGEGSRLTVL.

The chain carries TRBV6-6 and TRBJ2-7; 7 nucleotides agree with TRBD1. There are 15 residues in the CDR3. CDR1 and CDR2 from the germline V gene are MNHNY and SVGAGI (reference sequence). V lost 10 bases to trimming and J lost 0 bases; unmatched junction nucleotides: 12. The CDR3 DNA reads TGTGCCACCGAGATCCGGGACAGCCTCTCCTACGAGCAGTACTTC. Encoded protein: CATEIRDSLSYEQYF.

This chain joins TRBV19 and TRBJ1-2; 8 bases are a match to TRBD1. Germline V lookup: CDR1 LNHDA, CDR2 SQIVND (reference sequence). The CDR3 consists of 14 residues. Trimming cost V 5 bases and J 7 bases; bases outside gene matches: 9. In DNA, the CDR3 is TGTGCCAGTAGTTCTCAGGGGGCGCCCCGTGGCTACACCTTC. It specifies CASSSQGAPRGYTF.

Remarks on this clone: The DNA is left out, because the CDR3 cannot be placed on it with certainty; the CDR3 is given as TCRdb lists it. The V gene is TRBV7-2, the J gene TRBJ2-7; TRBD2 was called by the table and not checked on the DNA. The CDR3 is 15 residues long, ends included. Germline values: CDR1 SGHTA, CDR2 FQGNSA. CDR3 amino acids: CASRFWGRGSYEQYF.

The table lists this clone with a few counts. The rearrangement links TRBV6-1 to TRBJ1-1, with D perhaps matching TRBD1 (6 bases). This CDR3 spans 14 amino acids. CDR1 MNHNS and CDR2 SASEGT come from the germline V gene. Between the trimmed V and J ends, which lost 4 bases and 4 bases, there was a span of 13 bases. CDR3 sequence (DNA): TGTGCCAGCAGTGTTACAGGGTTGGCCACTGAAGCTTTCTTT. Its protein is CASSVTGLATEAFF.

This clone was recorded once. V and J are TRBV5-5 and TRBJ1-4; D is uncertain. V lost 0 bases, J lost 0 bases, and 6 bases lay in between. The germline CDR1 and CDR2 sequences are SGHKS and YYEKEE (reference sequence). This CDR3 spans 15 amino acids. CDR3 coding DNA: TGTGCCAGCAGCTTGGGAGAGGCAACTAATGAAAAACTGTTTTTT. Its translation is CASSLGEATNEKLFF.

The chain employs TRBV27 and TRBJ2-3, with D possibly being TRBD1 (5 bases). The CDR3 consists of 14 residues. The germline V and J ends were trimmed by 0 bases and 6 bases, with 10 bases remaining between them. Germline V gene lookup returns CDR1 MNHEY and CDR2 SMNVEV (reference sequence). CDR3 DNA sequence: TGTGCCAGCAGTTTATCAGGGGATTTGGATACGCAGTATTTT. Protein: CASSLSGDLDTQYF.

A remark on this clone: This sample also contains other DNA sequences that code for the same CDR3. The chain uses TRBV30 and TRBJ1-3; tentatively, D is TRBD1 (6 bases). The V and J ends lost 2 bases and 7 bases respectively, with 9 bases between them. Germline loops: CDR1 GTSNPN, CDR2 SVGIG (reference sequence). CDR3 length: 12 amino acids. CDR3 DNA: TGTGCCTGGAGTCCCACAGGGAACACCATATATTTT. Protein: CAWSPTGNTIYF.

The rearrangement joins TRBV6-5 to TRBJ2-1, with TRBD2 identical over 10 bases. Germline CDR1 is MNHEY and CDR2 is SVGAGI. This CDR3 is built from 14 residues. With V trimmed by 8 bases and J by 7 bases, 8 bases remained unmatched. The CDR3 protein is CASVASGSFNEQFF. The CDR3 nucleotides are TGTGCCAGCGTCGCTAGCGGGAGTTTTAATGAGCAGTTCTTC.

The chain recombines TRBV5-1 with TRBJ2-5; a possible D gene is TRBD1 (5 bases). CDR3 length: 14 amino acids. The V gene lost 4 bases and the J gene lost 7 bases, with 17 bases spanning the gap. CDR1 is SGHRS and CDR2 is YFSETQ in the germline V gene. The CDR3 loop reads CASSPARSQGTQYF. The CDR3 DNA sequence: TGCGCCAGCAGCCCCGCCAGGAGTCAGGGGACCCAGTACTTC.

The CDR3 region has the DNA TGTGCCATCGGGCGACTGAACACTGAAGCTTTCTTT. This codes for CAIGRLNTEAFF. The rearrangement uses TRBV10-3 and TRBJ1-1; D gene uncertain. The V and J ends lost 8 bases and 0 bases respectively, with 7 bases between them. The CDR3 has 12 residues. Germline CDR1 is ENHRY and CDR2 is SYGVKD.

This clone appeared a few times. This chain connects TRBV6-5 to TRBJ1-2; TRBD1 matches 9 bases. Germline V gene sequence: CDR1 MNHEY, CDR2 SVGAGI. This CDR3 has 14 amino acids. The V gene end was trimmed by 5 bases and the J gene end by 8 bases; junction bases not matched to a gene: 9. The chain's CDR3 is CASSPGQGYYGYTF. Written as DNA, the CDR3 is TGTGCCAGCAGTCCGGGACAGGGATATTACGGCTACACCTTC.

The gene calls are TRBV27 and TRBJ1-5; D might be TRBD1 (5 bases). This CDR3 is built from 15 residues. Germline V CDR1 and CDR2: MNHEY, SMNVEV (reference sequence). V lost 3 bases and J 5 bases, leaving 14 bases between the germline ends. The CDR3: CASSFIGTADQPQHF. The CDR3 DNA sequence: TGTGCCAGCAGTTTTATCGGGACTGCGGATCAGCCCCAGCATTTT.

This chain joins TRBV7-2 and TRBJ2-7; D is uncertain. This CDR3 region has 14 residues. Germline-derived CDR1 and CDR2 are SGHTA and FQGNSA. Trimming shortened V by 1 base and J by 6 bases, and 13 bases separated the two germline ends. Written as DNA, the CDR3 is TGTGCCAGCAGCTTAGAGTTGGGCATCTTCGAGCAGTACTTC. Protein sequence: CASSLELGIFEQYF.

The gene calls are TRBV14 and TRBJ2-2; D is undetermined. Trimming left V 0 bases short and J 6 bases short, with 5 bases between. Per germline, CDR1 SGHDN and CDR2 FVKESK. The CDR3 has 13 amino acids. CDR3 amino acids: CASSQDPSGELFF. The CDR3, as DNA: TGTGCCAGCAGCCAAGACCCGTCCGGGGAGCTGTTTTTT.

The gene calls are TRBV11-2 and TRBJ2-7, with a possible D match to TRBD2 (5 bases). CDR1 and CDR2 from the germline V gene are SGHAT and FQNNGV. The CDR3 is 17 residues long. The V end lost 5 bases, the J end lost 0 bases, and 20 bases lay between the germline ends. This chain's CDR3 is CASSPEAGASSSYEQYF. CDR3 DNA sequence: TGTGCCAGCAGCCCCGAGGCGGGCGCAAGCAGCTCCTACGAGCAGTACTTC.

The table lists this clone with a count of one. This rearrangement joins TRBV2 to TRBJ2-1; TRBD2 agrees at 11 bases. This CDR3 is 15 amino acids long. The V segment lost 6 bases and the J segment 10 bases; nucleotides outside the gene matches: 11. CDR1 SNHLY and CDR2 FYNNEI come from the germline V gene. The CDR3 region is CASSASSGGYIEQFF. The CDR3 region has the DNA TGTGCCAGCAGCGCTTCTAGCGGGGGGTATATCGAGCAGTTCTTC.

The chain uses TRBV4-1 and TRBJ2-3; D might be TRBD1 (6 bases). CDR1 is MGHRA and CDR2 is YSYEKL in the germline V gene. The CDR3 consists of 15 residues. V dropped 0 bases and J dropped 5 bases, with 12 bases sitting between them. DNA for the CDR3: TGCGCCAGCAGCCAAGAGGGGGCCCCACAAGATACGCAGTATTTT. This sequence encodes CASSQEGAPQDTQYF.

V and J are TRBV27 and TRBJ2-1; TRBD1 aligns across 8 bases. The trim removed 9 bases at V and 6 bases at J, leaving 7 bases unmatched. The CDR3 is 13 amino acids. From germline, CDR1 is MNHEY and CDR2 SMNVEV (reference sequence). The CDR3 protein is CASGTGHGNEQFF. The CDR3 nucleotides read TGTGCCAGTGGGACAGGTCACGGCAATGAGCAGTTCTTC.

Here the CDR3 DNA reads TGTGCCAGCAGCTCTTCCATGGGACAGGGAAGCTCCTACGAGCAGTACGTC. Protein sequence: CASSSSMGQGSSYEQYV. This chain joins TRBV21-1 and TRBJ2-7; TRBD1 was called by the table and not checked on the DNA. TRBV21-1 is reported as a pseudogene. The length of the CDR3 is 17 residues.

CDR3 protein: CASSSDTNSGNTIYF. For the CDR3, the DNA is TGTGCCAGCAGCTCGGACACTAACTCTGGAAACACCATATATTTT. The rearrangement uses TRBV7-6 and TRBJ1-3; possibly TRBD1 for D (5 bases). Deletions cut 4 bases from V and 0 bases from J, with 10 bases between. CDR1 is SGHVS, CDR2 FNYEAQ, per germline. CDR3 length: 15 residues.

This rearrangement joins TRBV7-2 to TRBJ2-3; D might be TRBD1 (5 bases). Germline V gives CDR1 SGHTA, CDR2 FQGNSA. Trimming left V 5 bases short and J 2 bases short, with 11 bases between. The CDR3 spans 14 residues. CDR3 coding DNA: TGTGCCAGCAGCCCAGGGCGCCCCACAGATACGCAGTATTTT. As protein: CASSPGRPTDTQYF. Full variable domain (missing parts from reference TRBV7-2 and TRBJ2-3): GAGVSQSPSNKVTEKGKDVELRCDPISGHTALYWYRQSLGQGLEFLIYFQGNSAPDKSGLPSDRFSAERTGGSVSTLTIQRTQQEDSAVYLCASSPGRPTDTQYFGPGTRLTVL.

The chain joins TRBV27 to TRBJ2-5; D is perhaps TRBD2 (6 bases). The germline V and J ends were trimmed by 5 bases and 5 bases, with 18 bases remaining between them. Germline CDR1 and CDR2: MNHEY and SMNVEV (reference sequence). This CDR3 region has 15 residues. The CDR3 loop reads CASSPEGYLGETQYF. The CDR3 region has the DNA TGTGCCAGCAGTCCGGAGGGTTACCTCGGGGAGACCCAGTACTTC.

The chain uses TRBV5-1 and TRBJ1-1; D may be TRBD1 (5 bases). The CDR3 has 16 residues. Per germline, CDR1 SGHRS and CDR2 YFSETQ. V was pared by 1 base and J by 2 bases, with 15 bases between. The CDR3 sequence: CASSLSAAGGNTEAFF. CDR3 in DNA: TGCGCCAGCAGCTTGTCCGCTGCCGGGGGTAACACTGAAGCTTTCTTT.